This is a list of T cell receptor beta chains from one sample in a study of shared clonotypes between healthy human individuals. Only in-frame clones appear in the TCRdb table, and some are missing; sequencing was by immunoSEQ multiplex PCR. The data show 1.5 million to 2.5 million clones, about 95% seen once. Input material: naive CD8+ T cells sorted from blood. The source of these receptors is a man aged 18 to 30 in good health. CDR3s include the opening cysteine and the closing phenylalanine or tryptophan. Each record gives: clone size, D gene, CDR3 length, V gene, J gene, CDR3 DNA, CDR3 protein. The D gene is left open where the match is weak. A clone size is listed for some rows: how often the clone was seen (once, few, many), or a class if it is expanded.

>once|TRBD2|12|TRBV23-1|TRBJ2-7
TGCGTCATGTCTAGCGGCTCCTACGAGCAGTACTTC
CVMSSGSYEQYF
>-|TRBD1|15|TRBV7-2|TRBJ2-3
TGTGCCAGCAGCCCGGGGACAGGTGGCACAGATACGCAGTATTTT
CASSPGTGGTDTQYF
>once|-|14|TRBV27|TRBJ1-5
TGTGCCAGCAGGTTGGGTGGCAGCAATCAGCCCCAGCATTTT
CASRLGGSNQPQHF
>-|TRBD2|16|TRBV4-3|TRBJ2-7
TGCGCCAGCAGCCAAGGTGGACTAGCGGGCTCCTACGAGCAGTACTTC
CASSQGGLAGSYEQYF
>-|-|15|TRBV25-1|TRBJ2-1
TGTGCCAGCAGTGGGCGGGACAGCTCCTACAATGAGCAGTTCTTC
CASSGRDSSYNEQFF
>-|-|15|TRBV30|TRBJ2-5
TGTGCCTGGAGTGCACCCGGGCCTGGAAGGGAGACCCAGTACTTC
CAWSAPGPGRETQYF
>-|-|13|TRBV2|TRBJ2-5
TGTGCCAGCACTTTGTACCTTTCGGAGACCCAGTACTTC
CASTLYLSETQYF
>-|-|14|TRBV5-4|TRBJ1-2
TGTGCCAGCACCAAGACCGACCCCAACTATGGCTACACCTTC
CASTKTDPNYGYTF
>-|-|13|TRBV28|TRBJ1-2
TGTGCCAGCAGTTTATGGACACCTGATGGCTACACCTTC
CASSLWTPDGYTF
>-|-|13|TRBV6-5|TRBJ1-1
TGTGCCAGCAGTTACGGTTTTGGGACAGAAGCTTTCTTT
CASSYGFGTEAFF
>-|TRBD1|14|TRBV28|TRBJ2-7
TGTGCCAGCAGTGGGACAGGGGGAGGCTACGAGCAGTACTTC
CASSGTGGGYEQYF
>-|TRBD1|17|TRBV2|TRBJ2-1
TGTGCCAGCAGTGAAGCGCCGGGACAGGGATTTTTCAATGAGCAGTTCTTC
CASSEAPGQGFFNEQFF
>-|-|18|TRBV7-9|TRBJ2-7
TGTGCCAGCAGCTTAGTAGTGAAACAGGGCTTATCTACCCACGAGCAGTACTTC
CASSLVVKQGLSTHEQYF
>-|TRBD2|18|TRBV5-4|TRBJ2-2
TGTGCCAGCAGCCGGGGACTAGCGGGGGGAACGAACACCGGGGAGCTGTTTTTT
CASSRGLAGGTNTGELFF
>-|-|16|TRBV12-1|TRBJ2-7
TGTGCCAGCAGGACCGGGACTAGCGGGATTTCCTACGAGCAGTACTTC
CASRTGTSGISYEQYF
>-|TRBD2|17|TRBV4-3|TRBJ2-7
TGCGCCAGCAGCCAAGGGTTGCCCGGACTAGAAGGCTACGAGCAGTACTTC
CASSQGLPGLEGYEQYF
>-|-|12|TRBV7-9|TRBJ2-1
TGTGCCAGCAGCTTGGGCACCCGGGAGCAGTTCTTC
CASSLGTREQFF